Presented here are 14 T cell receptor beta chains from one specimen sequenced in a study of blood T cells in healthy people across ages. For the second PCR, which ran for 7 to 11 cycles, a sample-barcoded 5' primer and a J-beta primer mix were used. TCRdb passed the 5' RACE reads through MiXCR, listing each CDR3 protein once. This sample has around 990,000 distinct CDR3 sequences; 20% to 25% occur once, and the top ten carry approximately 0.7%. These data were also filed under a second study, of T cells of mothers and their children.

Sequenced sample: blood. The receptors were gathered from a girl aged 2 to 10 in good health.

The chain carries TRBV28 and TRBJ2-1; tentatively, D is TRBD2 (6 bases). This CDR3 contains 14 residues. Between the trimmed V and J ends, which lost 8 bases and 1 base, there was a span of 12 bases. Germline values: CDR1 MDHEN, CDR2 SYDVKM. In DNA, the CDR3 is TGTGCCAGCGTGCTAGCGTCATCCTACAATGAGCAGTTCTTC. Encoded protein: CASVLASSYNEQFF.

The gene calls are TRBV7-9 and TRBJ2-3, with D possibly being TRBD1 (5 bases). The V end lost 1 base, the J end lost 3 bases, and 11 bases lay between the germline ends. The CDR3 spans 15 residues. Germline V CDR1 and CDR2: SEHNR, FQNEAQ (reference sequence). CDR3 DNA: TGTGCCAGCAGCTTAGAGGGGTTGGTGACAGATACGCAGTATTTT. This translates into CASSLEGLVTDTQYF.

The CDR3 DNA follows: TGTGCCAGCAGACTTATGGGGCCGGAGGAGCAGTTCTTC. Translated: CASRLMGPEEQFF. This chain links TRBV2 with TRBJ2-5; the D gene is possibly TRBD1 (5 bases). The J call may be faulty, since TRBJ2-1 better matches the DNA end. Per the germline V gene, CDR1 is SNHLY and CDR2 is FYNNEI. The CDR3 has 13 residues.

Notes on this clonotype: Given the absence of the conserved phenylalanine or tryptophan at the CDR3 end, a read error is likely. The CDR3 sequence: CASSEGVSDNEQFL. Here the CDR3 DNA reads TGTGCCAGCAGTGAGGGTGTCAGTGATAATGAGCAGTTCCTC. The chain joins TRBV27 to TRBJ2-1; D might be TRBD2 (5 bases). V was trimmed by 5 bases and J by 7 bases, leaving 15 bases between them. The CDR3 covers 14 residues. In germline, CDR1 is MNHEY, CDR2 SMNVEV (reference sequence).

The V and J genes are TRBV2 and TRBJ2-5, with D possibly being TRBD1 or TRBD2 (5 bases each). The J call is doubtful: the DNA matches TRBJ2-7 better. Germline V gene sequence: CDR1 SNHLY, CDR2 FYNNEI. CDR3 length: 14 amino acids. The CDR3, as DNA: TGTGCCAGCAGAGATCTCTTGGGACCTCCCGAGCAGTACTTC. This gives the protein CASRDLLGPPEQYF.

This clonotype was seen a handful of times. The chain employs TRBV27 and TRBJ2-3; D is possibly TRBD1 or TRBD2 (6 bases each). V was pared by 8 bases and J by 4 bases, with 16 bases between. This CDR3 is built from 14 residues. CDR1 is MNHEY, CDR2 SMNVEV, per germline (reference sequence). The CDR3 here is CASARGPIADTQYF. For the CDR3, the DNA is TGTGCCAGCGCCCGGGGGCCGATCGCAGATACGCAGTATTTT.

This clonotype has more than one count but fewer than ten. This chain connects TRBV6-1 to TRBJ2-7; TRBD2 agrees at 8 bases. CDR1 and CDR2 from the germline V gene are MNHNS and SASEGT. CDR3 length equals 13 residues. V was clipped by 10 bases and J by 0 bases; unmatched bases: 5. CDR3 sequence (DNA): TGTGCCATCGGCGGGGGGAGCTCCTACGAGCAGTACTTC. Residues: CAIGGGSSYEQYF.

V and J are TRBV20-1 and TRBJ1-4; possibly TRBD1 for D (5 bases). Germline V gene data show CDR1 as DFQATT and CDR2 as SNEGSKA (reference sequence). This CDR3 contains 14 residues. V lost 6 bases and J lost 4, with 15 bases in between. The DNA of the CDR3 is TGCAGTGCCCGGCGGGGGGATGGTAATGAAAAACTGTTTTTT. Translating it yields CSARRGDGNEKLFF.

As to this clonotype: An end of the junction differs from the germline gene, which may be a read error. The chain employs TRBV3-1 and TRBJ1-2, with D hard to call. Germline V gives CDR1 LGHDT, CDR2 YNNKEL (reference sequence). The CDR3 extends over 12 amino acids. The DNA for the CDR3 is TGCGCCAGCAGCCATGACGGGATTGGCTACACCTTC. This codes for CASSHDGIGYTF.

This clonotype was seen more than once but under ten times. V gene TRBV28 combines with J gene TRBJ2-5, with D possibly TRBD1 on 6 matching bases. The last part of the DNA fits TRBJ2-7 better; the J call may be wrong. There are 17 residues in the CDR3. Germline V gene sequence: CDR1 MDHEN, CDR2 SYDVKM. CDR3 amino acids: CASSRAQGTTNMYEQYF. CDR3 nucleotide sequence: TGTGCCAGCAGTCGAGCGCAGGGGACGACCAACATGTACGAGCAGTACTTC.

There are many counts of this clonotype. The chain employs TRBV5-1 and TRBJ2-3; D unresolved. The CDR3 contains 13 residues. Germline CDR1 reads SGHRS; CDR2 reads YFSETQ. Trimming shortened V by 1 base and J by 3 bases, and 6 bases separated the two germline ends. DNA for the CDR3: TGCGCCAGCAGCTTGTGGGGAACAGATACGCAGTATTTT. Residues: CASSLWGTDTQYF.

This clonotype appeared a few times. This chain links TRBV9 with TRBJ2-3; 8 bases match TRBD1. Losses at the gene ends were 3 bases for V and 2 bases for J; bases not matched to a gene: 5. CDR3 length: 15 residues. CDR1 and CDR2 from the germline V gene are SGDLS and YYNGEE. Here the CDR3 reads CASSGETGVTDTQYF. Here the CDR3 DNA reads TGTGCCAGCAGCGGTGAGACAGGGGTCACAGATACGCAGTATTTT. The full variable domain, completed using reference TRBV9 and TRBJ2-3, is DSGVTQTPKHLITATGQRVTLRCSPRSGDLSVYWYQQSLDQGLQFLIQYYNGEERAKGNILERFSAQQFPDLHSELNLSSLELGDSALYFCASSGETGVTDTQYFGPGTRLTVL.

This chain joins TRBV6-5 and TRBJ2-5, with D perhaps TRBD1 (6 bases). The DNA end is more similar to TRBJ2-7, so the J call may be wrong. The CDR3 length is 12 residues. The germline CDR1 and CDR2 sequences are MNHEY and SVGAGI. The CDR3 sequence is CASKQGNYEQYF. For the CDR3, the DNA is TGTGCCAGCAAACAGGGTAACTACGAGCAGTACTTC.

This chain uses TRBV6-5 with TRBJ2-5; either TRBD1 or TRBD2 may fit D (5 bases each). From germline, CDR1 is MNHEY and CDR2 SVGAGI. Trimming left V 6 bases short and J 7 bases short, with 18 bases between. The CDR3 totals 14 residues. As DNA, the CDR3 is TGTGCCAGCAGCCATATCGAGGGGATCGTGACCCAGTACTTC. The encoded protein is CASSHIEGIVTQYF.